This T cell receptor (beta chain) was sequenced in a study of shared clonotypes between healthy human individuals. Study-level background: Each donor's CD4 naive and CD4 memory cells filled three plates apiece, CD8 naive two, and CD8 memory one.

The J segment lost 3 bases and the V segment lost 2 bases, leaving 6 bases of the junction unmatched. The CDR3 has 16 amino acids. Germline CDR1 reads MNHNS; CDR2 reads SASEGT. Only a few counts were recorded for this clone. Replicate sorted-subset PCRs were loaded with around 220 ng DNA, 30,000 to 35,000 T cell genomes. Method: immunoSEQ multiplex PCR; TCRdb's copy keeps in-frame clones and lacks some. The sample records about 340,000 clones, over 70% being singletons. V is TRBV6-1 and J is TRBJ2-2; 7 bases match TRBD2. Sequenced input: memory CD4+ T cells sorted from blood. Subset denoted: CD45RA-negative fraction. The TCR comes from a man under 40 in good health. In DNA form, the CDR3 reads TGTGCCAGCAGTGAATTGGGCGGGAGAGACACCGGGGAGCTGTTTTTT. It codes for CASSELGGRDTGELFF.